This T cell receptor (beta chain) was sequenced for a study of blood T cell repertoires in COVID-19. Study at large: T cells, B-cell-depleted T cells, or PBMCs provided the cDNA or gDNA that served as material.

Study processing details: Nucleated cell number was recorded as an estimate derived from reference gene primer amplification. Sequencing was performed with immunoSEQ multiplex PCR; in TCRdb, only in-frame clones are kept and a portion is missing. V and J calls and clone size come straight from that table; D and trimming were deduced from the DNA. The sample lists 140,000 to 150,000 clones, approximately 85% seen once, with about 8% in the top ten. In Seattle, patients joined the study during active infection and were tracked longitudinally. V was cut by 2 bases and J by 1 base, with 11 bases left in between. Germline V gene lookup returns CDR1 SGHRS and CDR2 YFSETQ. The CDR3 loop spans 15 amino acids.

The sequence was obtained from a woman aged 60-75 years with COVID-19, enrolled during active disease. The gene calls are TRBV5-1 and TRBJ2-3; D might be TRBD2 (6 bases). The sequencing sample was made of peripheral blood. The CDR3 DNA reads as TGCGCCAGCAGCTTAATGACGGGGGGCACAGATACGCAGTATTTT. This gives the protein CASSLMTGGTDTQYF.